This passage covers 24 T cell receptor beta chains from one sample sequenced in a study of T cells in Graves' hyperthyroidism and ophthalmopathy. The investigators amplified TCR beta CDR3 regions from RNA transcripts. The TCR CDR3 was amplified in a first-round RT-PCR using the HTBI primer set. TCRdb recomputed calls from the multiplex PCR reads with MiXCR, one row per CDR3 protein. There are under 300,000 distinct CDR3 sequences in the sample; more than 10% occur only once, and almost 8% lies in the top ten. Sequenced: blood. These receptor sequences come from a woman aged 25 to 45 with Graves' hyperthyroidism that later progressed to Graves' ophthalmopathy.

This clonotype was found many times. The chain joins TRBV7-9 to TRBJ2-7, with 7 bases matching TRBD1. The germline V gene encodes CDR1 SEHNR and CDR2 FQNEAQ (reference sequence). V shed 4 bases and J 2 bases; nucleotides not matched to a gene: 5. This CDR3 is built from 14 residues. For the CDR3, the DNA is TGTGCCAGCAGCTCCAGGGGGACCCCCTACGAGCAGTACTTC. It codes for CASSSRGTPYEQYF.

As for this clonotype: Just one base apart from a much larger clone, this may be a read error. The V call is TRBV20-1, the J call TRBJ1-1; TRBD1 matches 9 bases. Trimming took 0 bases from V and 4 from J; bases not matched to a gene: 6. Germline V gene lookup returns CDR1 DFQATT and CDR2 SNEGSKA (reference sequence). This CDR3 has 15 residues. The CDR3 coding sequence is TGCAGTGCTAGAGATCGAGACAGGGGGACCACTGAAGCTTTCTTT. This sequence encodes CSARDRDRGTTEAFF.

The chain employs TRBV6-1 and TRBJ2-4; 9 bases agree with TRBD2. Germline CDR1 is MNHNS and CDR2 is SASEGT. V lost 5 bases and J lost 4; bases outside the gene matches: 6. The CDR3 loop spans 15 amino acids. The CDR3 region is CASSSASGNKNIQYF. As DNA, the CDR3 is TGTGCCAGCAGTTCGGCTAGCGGGAATAAAAACATTCAGTACTTC.

This clonotype was found many times. V and J are TRBV7-8 and TRBJ2-1; 7 nucleotides line up with TRBD2. J was trimmed by 3 bases and V by 1 base; bases with no gene match: 3. The CDR3 sequence is 15 residues long. From germline, CDR1 is SGHVS and CDR2 FQNEAQ. CDR3: CASSLVLALYNEQFF. DNA for the CDR3: TGTGCCAGCAGCTTAGTACTAGCGCTCTACAATGAGCAGTTCTTC.

This clonotype was seen at least ten times. Here the CDR3 reads CSARDPQGGVYEQYF. CDR3 nucleotide sequence: TGCAGTGCTAGAGATCCCCAGGGGGGAGTATACGAGCAGTACTTC. The chain has TRBV20-1 and TRBJ2-7; the D gene is possibly TRBD1 (7 bases). Trimming took off 0 bases at V and 4 bases at J, with 16 bases between the two ends. This CDR3 has 15 residues. CDR1 and CDR2 from the germline V gene are DFQATT and SNEGSKA (reference sequence).

This clonotype was picked up many times. V and J are TRBV6-6 and TRBJ2-7, with 11 bases that match TRBD2. The germline CDR1 and CDR2 sequences are MNHNY and SVGAGI (reference sequence). J lost 1 base, V lost 2 bases, and 4 bases had no gene match. This CDR3 is 16 amino acids long. The CDR3 spells CASSYPRTSGSYEQYF. For the CDR3, the DNA is TGTGCCAGCAGTTACCCCCGGACTAGCGGGTCCTACGAGCAGTACTTC.

This clonotype was seen more than once but under ten times. The rearrangement links TRBV11-2 to TRBJ2-7; D ambiguous. Germline V gene sequence: CDR1 SGHAT, CDR2 FQNNGV. The CDR3 extends over 14 amino acids. V lost 1 base and J lost 1, with 8 bases in between. CDR3 in amino acids: CASSLAYVSYEQYF. CDR3 in DNA: TGTGCCAGCAGCTTAGCGTATGTATCCTACGAGCAGTACTTC.

There are many counts of this clonotype. This chain uses TRBV3-1 with TRBJ2-1; D unclear. CDR3 length equals 17 residues. V dropped 1 base and J dropped 0 bases, with 13 bases sitting between them. CDR1 is LGHDT and CDR2 is YNNKEL in the germline V gene (reference sequence). In nucleotides, the CDR3 is TGTGCCAGCAGCCAAGCCCCAGCTCGGAGCTCCTACAATGAGCAGTTCTTC. Its translation: CASSQAPARSSYNEQFF.

The J gene is TRBJ2-1, the V gene TRBV25-1, with TRBD2 matching over 11 bases. J was trimmed by 4 bases and V by 7 bases; bases with no gene match: 12. The CDR3 spans 17 residues. CDR1 and CDR2 from the germline V gene are MGHDK and SYGVNS. The CDR3 region is CASIGYGTSGKYNEQFF. The CDR3 DNA reads TGTGCCAGCATAGGGTATGGGACTAGCGGAAAATACAATGAGCAGTTCTTC. The whole variable domain, remainder taken from reference TRBV25-1 and TRBJ2-1, is EADIYQTPRYLVIGTGKKITLECSQTMGHDKMYWYQQDPGMELHLIHYSYGVNSTEKGDLSSESTVSRIRTEHFPLTLESARPSHTSQYLCASIGYGTSGKYNEQFFGPGTRLTVL.

As concerns this clonotype: A clone one base away is much larger, so this may be a read error. The gene calls are TRBV15 and TRBJ2-1; tentatively, D is TRBD2 (6 bases). This CDR3 contains 15 residues. V was shortened by 1 base and J by 2 bases, with 9 bases between the two germline ends. CDR1 LNHNV and CDR2 YYDKDF come from the germline V gene (reference sequence). This CDR3 reads CATSRGASAYNEQFF. For the CDR3, the DNA is TGTGCCACCAGCAGAGGGGCTAGCGCCTACAATGAGCAGTTCTTC.

This clonotype was recorded many times. The chain has TRBV11-2 and TRBJ2-1; TRBD2 matches at 7 bases. Germline V gives CDR1 SGHAT, CDR2 FQNNGV. CDR3 size: 14 residues. The junction had 5 bases not matched to a gene; V was cut back by 2 bases and J by 7 bases. In DNA form, the CDR3 reads TGTGCCAGCAGCTTACTAAGGACTAGGAATGAGCAGTTCTTC. This gives the protein CASSLLRTRNEQFF.

Ten or more counts support this clonotype. This chain links TRBV18 with TRBJ2-2; the match to TRBD2 covers 9 bases. Germline CDR1 and CDR2: KGHSH and LQKENI. The CDR3 is 14 amino acids. Unmatched junction bases numbered 3, after V lost 5 bases and J lost 5 bases. The CDR3 sequence: CASSSLAGTGELFF. CDR3 DNA: TGTGCCAGCTCAAGTCTAGCGGGGACCGGGGAGCTGTTTTTT.

This clonotype was seen ten or more times. V is TRBV27 and J is TRBJ1-6; D call uncertain. The CDR3 extends over 15 amino acids. Germline assignment: CDR1 MNHEY and CDR2 SMNVEV (reference sequence). V lost 2 bases to trimming and J lost 3 bases, with 8 bases between them. In DNA form, the CDR3 reads TGTGCCAGCAGTTTAGGGCAGAACTATAATTCACCCCTCCACTTT. This gives the protein CASSLGQNYNSPLHF.

The sample holds a few counts of this clonotype. The V call is TRBV27, the J call TRBJ1-2; 10 bases line up with TRBD1. In germline, CDR1 is MNHEY, CDR2 SMNVEV (reference sequence). V gave up 5 bases and J gave up 8 bases; unmatched junction bases: 8. CDR3 size: 14 residues. CDR3 DNA sequence: TGTGCCAGCAGTCCCCCTGGACAGGGGGACGGCTACACCTTC. Its translation is CASSPPGQGDGYTF.

V and J are TRBV19 and TRBJ2-3, with 11 nucleotides matching TRBD2. The CDR3 runs 15 residues. Trimming cost V 6 bases and J 4 bases; bases outside gene matches: 6. Germline CDR1 is LNHDA and CDR2 is SQIVND (reference sequence). CDR3 DNA sequence: TGTGCCAGTAGCATTTTAGCGGGAGGGTCAGATACGCAGTATTTT. Protein sequence: CASSILAGGSDTQYF.

This clonotype was detected ten times or more. The chain links TRBV7-3 to TRBJ2-3; D possibly uses TRBD1 or TRBD2 (5 bases each). This CDR3 comprises 19 residues. Trimming left V 3 bases short and J 4 bases short, with 26 bases between. Germline lookup yields CDR1 SGHTA and CDR2 FQGTGA. CDR3 nucleotides: TGTGCCAGCAGCTTCCCCCGGTCGGGACGGCCTTTTGTCCCAGATACGCAGTATTTT. Protein: CASSFPRSGRPFVPDTQYF.

This clonotype showed up many times. The chain has TRBV4-1 and TRBJ2-1; D is ambiguous. The CDR3 loop spans 14 amino acids. The germline V gene has CDR1 MGHRA and CDR2 YSYEKL. The V end was cut by 3 bases, the J end by 3 bases, with 9 bases between. CDR3 in amino acids: CASSHPGLYNEQFF. For the CDR3, the DNA is TGCGCCAGCAGCCATCCTGGGCTCTACAATGAGCAGTTCTTC.

Note on this clonotype: This may be a read error, as it is one base from a much larger clone. The DNA of the CDR3 is TGTGCCAGCAGCTTATCCAGGGGCAGCGCTGAAGCTCTCTTT. Translation: CASSLSRGSAEALF. The J gene is TRBJ1-1, the V gene TRBV7-2, with D perhaps TRBD1 (6 bases). There are 14 residues in the CDR3. Germline assignment: CDR1 SGHTA and CDR2 FQGNSA.

This clonotype showed up just a few times. The rearrangement joins TRBV9 to TRBJ1-5, with a weak D call TRBD1 (6 bases). V lost 0 bases and J 4 bases, leaving 8 bases between the germline ends. The CDR3 sequence is 14 residues long. Germline CDR1 is SGDLS and CDR2 is YYNGEE. CDR3 protein: CASSVGTANQPQHF. In DNA, the CDR3 is TGTGCCAGCAGCGTAGGGACAGCTAATCAGCCCCAGCATTTT.

This clonotype appeared many times. V and J are TRBV6-2 or TRBV6-3 and TRBJ1-5; possibly TRBD1 for D (5 bases). Trimming cost V 8 bases and J 1 base, with 9 bases left between them. The CDR3 runs 13 residues. From germline, CDR1 is MNHEY and CDR2 SVGEGT. The CDR3 nucleotides are TGTGCCAGCTATCAGGGAAGCAATCAGCCCCAGCATTTT. Amino acids: CASYQGSNQPQHF.

This clonotype appeared many times. The chain couples TRBV4-2 to TRBJ1-1; TRBD1 might be the D (6 bases). CDR1 and CDR2 from the germline V gene are LGHNA and YNFKEQ. Trimming pared 0 bases from V and 3 bases from J, leaving 11 bases between. The CDR3 sequence is 15 residues long. The CDR3 is CASSQDWTADTEAFF. In DNA, the CDR3 is TGTGCCAGCAGCCAAGACTGGACAGCGGACACTGAAGCTTTCTTT.

The table lists this clonotype with many counts. This sequence joins TRBV6-6 and TRBJ2-7; unclear D gene. Trimming shortened V by 0 bases and J by 4 bases, and 10 bases separated the two germline ends. The CDR3 runs to 14 residues. Germline V CDR1 and CDR2: MNHNY, SVGAGI (reference sequence). The chain's CDR3 is CASSYSTGGYEQYF. For the CDR3, the DNA is TGTGCCAGCAGTTACTCGACCGGTGGGTACGAGCAGTACTTC.

This clonotype came up many times. The chain combines TRBV4-1 with TRBJ2-7, with D perhaps TRBD1 or TRBD2 (5 bases each). Trimming took 4 bases from V and 4 from J, leaving 11 bases between them. This CDR3 comprises 13 residues. Germline CDR1 MGHRA, CDR2 YSYEKL. The CDR3: CASSLRDVYEQYF. DNA of the CDR3: TGCGCCAGCAGCCTCCGGGACGTTTACGAGCAGTACTTC.

This clonotype was observed many times. The chain links TRBV28 to TRBJ2-1; 7 nucleotides match TRBD2. V shed 6 bases, J shed 0 bases, and the junction held 2 bases outside the gene matches. CDR3 length: 14 residues. CDR1 and CDR2 from the germline V gene are MDHEN and SYDVKM. Written as DNA, the CDR3 is TGTGCCAGCAGGAAGCGGGACTCCTACAATGAGCAGTTCTTC. This gives the protein CASRKRDSYNEQFF. The complete variable domain, with remaining parts taken from reference TRBV28 and TRBJ2-1, reads DVKVTQSSRYLVKRTGEKVFLECVQDMDHENMFWYRQDPGLGLRLIYFSYDVKMKEKGDIPEGYSVSREKKERFSLILESASTNQTSMYLCASRKRDSYNEQFFGPGTRLTVL.